Detailed here is one T cell receptor beta chain. The antigen is not known. This sample was included in a study of T cell responses to AZD1222 COVID-19 vaccine. Repertoires were generated with immunoSEQ multiplex PCR, while TCRdb's copy carries only in-frame clones and drops some. The sample records about 130,000 clones, roughly 93% being singletons. Study outcomes and limitations: Spike-specific TCR breadth rose after two AZD1222 doses, and depth rose as well. Clonal diversity may have been underestimated, and the donors were mostly white British, with more females than males. The reported proportion of spike-specific TCRs targeting unmutated variant regions was nearly half.

This clonotype was sampled from an adult in good health. The specimen comprised peripheral blood, sampled on day 0 of AZD1222 vaccination.

As DNA, the CDR3 is TGCAGCGCAAGACACGGGGACACTGAAGCTTTCTTT. This sequence encodes CSARHGDTEAFF. The chain uses TRBV29-1 and TRBJ1-1; D gene ambiguous. The germline CDR1 and CDR2 sequences are SQVTM and ANQGSEA. The V gene lost 7 bases and the J gene lost 3 bases, with 12 bases spanning the gap. The CDR3 contains 12 residues. Full variable domain (remainder filled in from reference TRBV29-1 and TRBJ1-1): SAVISQKPSRDICQRGTSLTIQCQVDSQVTMMFWYRQQPGQSLTLIATANQGSEATYESGFVIDKFPISRPNLTFSTLTVSNMSPEDSSIYLCSARHGDTEAFFGQGTRLTVV.